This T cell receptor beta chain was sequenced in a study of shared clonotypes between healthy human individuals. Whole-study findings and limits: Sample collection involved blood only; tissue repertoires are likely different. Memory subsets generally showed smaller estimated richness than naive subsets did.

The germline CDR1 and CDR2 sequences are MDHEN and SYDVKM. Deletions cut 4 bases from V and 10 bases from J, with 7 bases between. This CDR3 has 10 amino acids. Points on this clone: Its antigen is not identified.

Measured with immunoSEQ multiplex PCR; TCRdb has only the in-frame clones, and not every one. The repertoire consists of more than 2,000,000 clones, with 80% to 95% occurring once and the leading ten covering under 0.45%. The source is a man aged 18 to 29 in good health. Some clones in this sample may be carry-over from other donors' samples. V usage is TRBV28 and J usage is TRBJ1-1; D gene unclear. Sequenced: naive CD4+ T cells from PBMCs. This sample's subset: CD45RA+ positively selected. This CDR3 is CASSSAGAFF. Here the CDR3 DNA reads TGTGCCAGCAGTTCGGCGGGAGCTTTCTTT.